The clone carrying this T cell receptor beta chain came up once. Antigen specificity is unknown. In germline, CDR1 is SGHAT, CDR2 FQNNGV. V lost 4 bases and J lost 6; bases outside the gene matches: 7. The CDR3 contains 15 residues. Repertoires were generated with immunoSEQ multiplex PCR, while TCRdb's copy carries only in-frame clones and drops some. The data contain millions of clones, around 93% of them singletons. CD45RO-negative, CCR7-positively selected cells formed the naive CD8 fraction, excluding terminally differentiated effector memory CD45RA+ cells. None of the donors, who were healthy HIV-negative adults, had recently had acute infections or vaccinations. Nashville, Tennessee was home to all donors, who were Caucasian adults. The sample comes from a study of shared clonotypes between healthy human individuals. Notes on the study in general: Naive subsets, compared against memory subsets, generally had larger estimated richness values.

The V and J genes are TRBV11-2 and TRBJ2-1; 9 bases map to TRBD1. The source of this sequence is a man aged 18 to 29 in good health. Some clones in this sample may be carry-over from other donors' samples. Sequencing was performed on naive CD8+ T cells from PBMCs. In DNA, the CDR3 is TGTGCCAGCAGCTCATCTCGGACAGGGGTCAATGAGCAGTTCTTC. It codes for CASSSSRTGVNEQFF.